The 11 T cell receptor beta chains listed next were all sequenced from one sample in a study of T cell responses to AZD1222 COVID-19 vaccine (dated by TCRdb to the early 2020s). This sample's time point label indicates: baseline before first vaccination. Library preparation employed the immunoSEQ multiplex PCR assay. TCRdb holds this immuneACCESS table with in-frame rearrangements only. Some clones are missing; in checked studies, unresolved V genes explain under half, and the rest has no known cause. The table for this sample lists roughly 150,000 clones; under 95% of them were counted only once. The ten largest clones take up about 5% of the sample. The source was peripheral blood, collected on day 0 of AZD1222 vaccination. The receptors were sampled from an adult in good health.

This sequence joins TRBV5-1 and TRBJ2-3; 8 nucleotides line up with TRBD1. The V gene end was trimmed by 7 bases and the J gene end by 3 bases; junction bases not matched to a gene: 7. This CDR3 has 14 residues. Germline CDR1 SGHRS, CDR2 YFSETQ. CDR3 in amino acids: CASGLTGATDTQYF. The CDR3 coding sequence is TGCGCCAGCGGCCTGACAGGGGCGACAGATACGCAGTATTTT.

J is TRBJ2-2 and V is TRBV15; no firm D call. The germline V gene has CDR1 LNHNV and CDR2 YYDKDF (reference sequence). The CDR3 totals 14 residues. V was shortened by 3 bases and J by 5 bases, with 10 bases between the two germline ends. The CDR3 here is CATSSKGMTGELFF. The CDR3 region has the DNA TGTGCCACCAGCAGTAAAGGGATGACCGGGGAGCTGTTTTTT. Full variable domain (rest looked up from reference TRBV15 and TRBJ2-2): DAMVIQNPRYQVTQFGKPVTLSCSQTLNHNVMYWYQQKSSQAPKLLFHYYDKDFNNEADTPDNFQSRRPNTSFCFLDIRSPGLGDTAMYLCATSSKGMTGELFFGEGSRLTVL.

The J gene is TRBJ1-5, the V gene TRBV24-1, with D unclear. The CDR3 extends over 15 amino acids. Trimming took off 2 bases at V and 3 bases at J, with 10 bases between the two ends. Germline V gives CDR1 KGHDR, CDR2 SFDVKD. The CDR3 DNA reads as TGTGCCACCAGTGATTCGGGTGGGGACAATCAGCCCCAGCATTTT. Amino acids: CATSDSGGDNQPQHF.

The J gene is TRBJ1-3, the V gene TRBV19; a possible D gene is TRBD1 (6 bases). Germline loops: CDR1 LNHDA, CDR2 SQIVND (reference sequence). V lost 3 bases and J lost 2, with 14 bases in between. The CDR3 spans 16 residues. The CDR3 DNA reads TGTGCCAGTAGTATGGGCCCCGGACAGACTGGAAACACCATATATTTT. Its translation: CASSMGPGQTGNTIYF.

In regard to this clone: Other DNA sequences of this sample code for an identical CDR3. The CDR3, as DNA: TGTGCCAGCAGCGTAGGGACAGGGGCATACGAGCAGTACTTC. It encodes CASSVGTGAYEQYF. The V call is TRBV9, the J call TRBJ2-7; 9 bases align to TRBD1. After removal of 0 bases from V and 4 bases from J, the junction contained 2 bases not matched to a gene. Germline-derived CDR1 and CDR2 are SGDLS and YYNGEE. The CDR3 has 14 residues.

V gene TRBV7-2 combines with J gene TRBJ1-2; D unresolved. CDR1 and CDR2 from the germline V gene are SGHTA and FQGNSA. The CDR3 totals 17 residues. Trimming removed 3 bases at V and 3 bases at J, with 20 bases between. CDR3 nucleotide sequence: TGTGCCAGCAGCTTGAGCGGCCGGACGGGTCGTGACTATGGCTACACCTTC. Its protein is CASSLSGRTGRDYGYTF.

This chain links TRBV7-3 with TRBJ2-6; 10 nucleotides line up with TRBD1. J lost 0 bases, V lost 2 bases, and 7 bases had no gene match. Germline values: CDR1 SGHTA, CDR2 FQGTGA. This CDR3 contains 19 residues. The CDR3 loop reads CASSLFGTGAISGANVLTF. CDR3 coding DNA: TGTGCCAGCAGCTTATTTGGGACAGGGGCTATCTCTGGGGCCAACGTCCTGACTTTC.

This chain connects TRBV14 to TRBJ2-7; 8 bases align to TRBD2. Unmatched junction bases numbered 3, after V lost 0 bases and J lost 2 bases. Looked up from germline, CDR1 is SGHDN and CDR2 is FVKESK. The CDR3 runs 15 residues. The DNA for the CDR3 is TGTGCCAGCAGCCAAGAGCCGGGAGGGCCCTACGAGCAGTACTTC. Amino acid sequence: CASSQEPGGPYEQYF.

In DNA form, the CDR3 reads TGCGCCAGCAGTGTACGGGCGGCCGGGGAGCTGTTTTTT. Translation gives CASSVRAAGELFF. The rearrangement links TRBV10-1 to TRBJ2-2; D unclear. Trimming left V 4 bases short and J 6 bases short, with 9 bases between. The CDR3 extends over 13 amino acids. Germline lookup yields CDR1 WNHNN and CDR2 SYGVQD (reference sequence).

The CDR3 is CASSPKGLDHTQYF. The CDR3 nucleotides are TGTGCCAGCTCACCAAAGGGACTCGATCATACGCAGTATTTT. J is TRBJ2-3 and V is TRBV18; D may be TRBD2 (6 bases). The CDR3 totals 14 residues. Trimming pared 2 bases from V and 7 bases from J, leaving 13 bases between. Per the germline V gene, CDR1 is KGHSH and CDR2 is LQKENI.

The V call is TRBV7-2, the J call TRBJ1-1; tentatively, D is TRBD1 (5 bases). The V and J ends lost 2 bases and 9 bases respectively, with 13 bases between them. Germline lookup yields CDR1 SGHTA and CDR2 FQGNSA. CDR3 length: 13 residues. The CDR3 DNA follows: TGTGCCAGCAGCTTAAAGTCGGGGGTCCAAGCTTTCTTT. It yields the protein CASSLKSGVQAFF.